This T cell receptor beta chain was sequenced in a study of blood T cell repertoires in COVID-19. Repertoires were generated with immunoSEQ multiplex PCR, while TCRdb's copy carries only in-frame clones and drops some. The sample records some 390,000 clones, 75% to 90% being singletons. The age range of participants was about 18 to 100 years, with residence in under 25 US areas. Recovered Cohort 3 donors showed two negative PCRs, clearance, or symptom resolution. The germline CDR1 and CDR2 sequences are WSHSY and SAAADI. V lost 6 bases and J lost 4, with 12 bases in between. This CDR3 comprises 13 residues.

This rearrangement joins TRBV10-2 to TRBJ1-1; D possibly corresponds to TRBD1 (5 bases). The sequence derives from a man aged 25 to 45 who had recovered from COVID-19. Source material: PBMCs or T cells enriched from blood (not recorded which). The CDR3 sequence: CASSNQGGTEAFF. The CDR3 DNA reads TGCGCCAGCAGCAATCAGGGAGGCACTGAAGCTTTCTTT.